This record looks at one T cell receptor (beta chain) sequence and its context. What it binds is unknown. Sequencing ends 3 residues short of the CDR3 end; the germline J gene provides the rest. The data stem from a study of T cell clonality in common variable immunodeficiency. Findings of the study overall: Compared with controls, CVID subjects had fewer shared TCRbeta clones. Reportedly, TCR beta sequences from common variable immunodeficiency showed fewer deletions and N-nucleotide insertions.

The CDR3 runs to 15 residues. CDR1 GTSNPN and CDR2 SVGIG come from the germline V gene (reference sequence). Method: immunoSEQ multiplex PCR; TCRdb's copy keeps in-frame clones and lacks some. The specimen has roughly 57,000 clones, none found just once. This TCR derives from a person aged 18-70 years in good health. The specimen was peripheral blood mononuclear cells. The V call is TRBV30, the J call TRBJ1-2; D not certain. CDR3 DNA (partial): TGTGCCTGGAGTTTAAAGAGCGGATGGGTACACGAC. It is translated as CAWSLKSGWVHD. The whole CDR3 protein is CAWSLKSGWVHDYTF. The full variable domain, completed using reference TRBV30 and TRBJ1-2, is SQTIHQWPATLVQPVGSPLSLECTVEGTSNPNLYWYRQAAGRGLQLLFYSVGIGQISSEVPQNLSASRPQDRQFILSSKKLLLSDSGFYLCAWSLKSGWVHDYTFGSGTRLTVV.